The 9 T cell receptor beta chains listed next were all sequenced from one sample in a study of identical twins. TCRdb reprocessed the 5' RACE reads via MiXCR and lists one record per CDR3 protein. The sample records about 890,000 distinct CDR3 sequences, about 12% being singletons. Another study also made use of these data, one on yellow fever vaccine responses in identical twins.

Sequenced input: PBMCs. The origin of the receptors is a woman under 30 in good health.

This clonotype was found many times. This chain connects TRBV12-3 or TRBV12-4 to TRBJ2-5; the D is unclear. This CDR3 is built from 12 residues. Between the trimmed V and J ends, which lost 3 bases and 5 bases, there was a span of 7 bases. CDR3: CASSFFGETQYF. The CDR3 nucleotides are TGTGCCAGCAGTTTCTTTGGGGAGACCCAGTACTTC.

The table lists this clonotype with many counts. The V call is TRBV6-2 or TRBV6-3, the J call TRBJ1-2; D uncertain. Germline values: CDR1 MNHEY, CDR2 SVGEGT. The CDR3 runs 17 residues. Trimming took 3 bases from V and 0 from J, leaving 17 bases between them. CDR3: CASSYLGPTTPNYGYTF. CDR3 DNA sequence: TGTGCCAGCAGTTATCTTGGCCCTACTACACCTAACTATGGCTACACCTTC.

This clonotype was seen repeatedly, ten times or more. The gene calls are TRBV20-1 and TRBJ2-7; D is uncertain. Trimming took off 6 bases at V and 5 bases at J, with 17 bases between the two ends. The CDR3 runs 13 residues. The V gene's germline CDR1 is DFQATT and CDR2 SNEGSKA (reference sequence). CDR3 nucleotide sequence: TGCAGTGCGAGCCTTGGAGAGACGGACGAGCAGTACGTC. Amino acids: CSASLGETDEQYV.

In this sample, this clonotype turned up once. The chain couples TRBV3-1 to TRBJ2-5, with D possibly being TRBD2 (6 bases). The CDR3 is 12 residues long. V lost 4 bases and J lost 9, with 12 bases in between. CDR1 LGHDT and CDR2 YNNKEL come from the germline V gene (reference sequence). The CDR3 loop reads CASSRPPGAQYF. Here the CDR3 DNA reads TGTGCCAGCAGCCGCCCCCCGGGGGCCCAGTACTTC.

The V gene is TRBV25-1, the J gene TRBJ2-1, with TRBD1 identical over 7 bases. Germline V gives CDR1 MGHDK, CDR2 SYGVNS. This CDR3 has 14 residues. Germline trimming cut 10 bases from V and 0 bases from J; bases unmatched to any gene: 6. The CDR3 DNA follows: TGTGCCACCCAAGACAGGGCCTCCTACAATGAGCAGTTCTTC. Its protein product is CATQDRASYNEQFF.

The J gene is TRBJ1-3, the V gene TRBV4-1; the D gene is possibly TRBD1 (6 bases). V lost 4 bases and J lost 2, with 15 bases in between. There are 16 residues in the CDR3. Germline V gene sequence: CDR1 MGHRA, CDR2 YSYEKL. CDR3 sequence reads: CASSPEQGFTGNTIYF. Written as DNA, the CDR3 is TGCGCCAGCAGCCCCGAACAGGGCTTCACTGGAAACACCATATATTTT.

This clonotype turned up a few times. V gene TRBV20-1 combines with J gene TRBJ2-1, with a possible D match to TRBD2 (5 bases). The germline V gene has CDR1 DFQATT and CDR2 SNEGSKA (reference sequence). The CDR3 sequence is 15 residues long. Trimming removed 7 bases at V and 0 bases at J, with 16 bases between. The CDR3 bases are TGCAGTGTTCCTAGTTCGGGAAGCTCCTACAATGAGCAGTTCTTC. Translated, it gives CSVPSSGSSYNEQFF.

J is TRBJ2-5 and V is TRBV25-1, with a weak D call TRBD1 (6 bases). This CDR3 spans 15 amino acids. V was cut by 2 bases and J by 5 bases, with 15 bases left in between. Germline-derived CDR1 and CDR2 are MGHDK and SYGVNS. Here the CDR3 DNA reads TGTGCCAGCAGTGAACTCGACAGGTTTGTCGAGACCCAGTACTTC. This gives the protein CASSELDRFVETQYF.

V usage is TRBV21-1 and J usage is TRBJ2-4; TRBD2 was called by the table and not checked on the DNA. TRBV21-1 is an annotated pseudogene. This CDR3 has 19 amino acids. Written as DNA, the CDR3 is TGTGCCAGCAGCAAAGATGTAGCGGGAGGGAAGAAGGGCAAAAACATTCAGTACTTC. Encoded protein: CASSKDVAGGKKGKNIQYF.